This TCR beta chain was profiled in a study of molecular identifiers for immune sequencing clone quantification. This clonotype was observed a handful of times. TCRdb itself ran the PCR reads through MiXCR, one entry per CDR3 protein. Of hundreds of thousands of distinct CDR3 sequences detected, about 25% appear once; the ten largest clones hold about 0.8%. Germline loops: CDR1 MNHEY, CDR2 SVGEGT. The ends lost 6 bases at V and 3 bases at J; junction bases unmatched: 7. The CDR3 length is 15 residues. The receptor's source is a human donor in good health. Some libraries in this study had Jurkat cell RNA spiked in. The sequencing input was naive CD8+ T cells from blood, with Jurkat cell RNA spiked in. Documented subset: FACS-sorted CD8+CD4-CCR7+CD45RA+ naive T cells. The chain couples TRBV6-2 or TRBV6-3 to TRBJ2-7; 11 positions match TRBD2. CDR3 DNA: TGTGCCAGCAGACAGGGACTAGCGGATATCTACGAGCAGTACTTC. Translation gives CASRQGLADIYEQYF.